This TCR beta chain was identified during a study of graft-versus-host responses after intestinal transplantation. Overall study: Every transplant recipient was induced with anti-thymocyte globulin, then maintained on tacrolimus and steroids for 2 to 4 years.

Sequencing used immunoSEQ multiplex PCR; TCRdb keeps in-frame clones, though not all of them. The data show roughly 38,000 clones, over 85% seen once. Findings and limits, study-wide: The study found high graft-versus-host to host-versus-graft clonal ratios in allografts of patients with graft-donor T cell macrochimerism. Marrow from the recipient contained GvH clones, some of which had appeared first in ileum or blood. Peak levels of circulating GvH clones tracked with early post-transplant HvG declines.

Concerning this clone itself: Its specificity is unknown.

This receptor was taken from a human patient who received an intestinal transplant, so some T cells may come from the graft donor. The material was PBMCs, obtained 16 days after intestinal transplant.

The CDR3 spells CASSLSRDYKNIQYF. In DNA form, the CDR3 reads TGTGCCAGCAGCCTAAGCCGGGACTACAAAAACATTCAGTACTTC. This chain links TRBV4-2 with TRBJ2-4; 7 bases line up with TRBD2. Germline CDR1 LGHNA, CDR2 YNFKEQ. This CDR3 is built from 15 residues. V shed 4 bases, J shed 3 bases, and the junction held 6 bases outside the gene matches.